This T cell receptor beta chain appears in the sequencing data of a study of vaccination effects on CD4 cells after COVID-19. Study-wide context: Convalescent patients, three in all, were sampled both early and late after vaccination.

CDR3 length: 12 residues. Per the germline V gene, CDR1 is MRHNA and CDR2 is SNTAGT. Trimming removed 7 bases at V and 0 bases at J, with 4 bases between. Worth noting for this clone: Antigen specificity is unknown.

Measured with immunoSEQ multiplex PCR; TCRdb has only the in-frame clones, and not every one. The sample lists about 44,000 clones, less than 85% occurring once. Broader study findings: Newly vaccine-induced clones made up most of the convalescents' post-vaccine spike-reactive clones.

Following a roughly 11-day culture, CD4+ T cells were purified. SARS-CoV-2 infected the person between March and December 2020, as confirmed by PCR. The vaccine given was either BNT162b2 or mRNA-1273, in two doses. This TCR came from a human donor who had a prior SARS-CoV-2 infection. The chain joins TRBV6-4 to TRBJ1-5; D gene uncertain. The sample here was CD4+ T cells from PBMCs cultured without peptide, taken after COVID-19 vaccination. The CDR3 sequence: CASNGSNQPQHF. The DNA for the CDR3 is TGTGCCAGCAACGGTAGCAATCAGCCCCAGCATTTT.